This T cell receptor beta chain appears in the sequencing data of a study of blood T cell repertoires in COVID-19 (TCRdb year 2020). In terms of the full investigation: Samples covering the acute and convalescent phases of COVID-19 were provided by collaborators in the United States, Italy and Spain. The material from the prospective study consisted of cDNA or gDNA derived from T cells, B-cell-depleted T cells, or PBMCs. Subjects who had been exposed to COVID-19, were actively infected with it, or had recovered from it provided the deeply sampled blood TCRbeta repertoires that made up the dataset. The repertoires were made available in a free public database intended to serve as a resource for research on the immune response to SARS-CoV-2. Samples were obtained from the ongoing ImmuneRACE study (first 160 participants) and from over 1,000 subjects provided by 6 global collaborators. Sample metadata almost always included a de-identified subject ID, COVID-19 status, age in years and sex. HLA class I and class II types, where available, came from metadata supplied by the sample provider rather than from assay-based typing. Broad study findings and their caveats: The amount of clinical and demographic metadata varied by source and participant and was provided uncurated.

One collaborating source in Seattle enrolled patients during active infection and followed them longitudinally through the course of disease. Collaborating institutions collected whole blood in K2EDTA tubes following their own protocols. For TCRbeta analysis, collaborators shipped samples in one of three forms: frozen whole blood, isolated PBMCs, or DNA extracted from either of those sample types. Trimming takes 4 bases from V and 6 bases from J, and the germline ends sit 15 bases apart. The germline V gene sets CDR1 to SGHTA and CDR2 to FQGTGA. Taken from cysteine to phenylalanine, the CDR3 has 15 residues. CDR3 DNA is the only sequence kept; it has 45 bases, read in frame from the first base. The immunoSEQ Assay, a bias-controlled multiplex PCR, was used to amplify TCRbeta CDR3 regions from genomic DNA. The authors' pipeline ran thus. Nucleated cell counts per sample were estimated from amplification of reference gene primers within the assay. Sequence reads were collapsed and filtered to measure the absolute abundance of every unique TCRbeta CDR3 rearrangement. For each sample, productive Simpson clonality was calculated by taking the square root of Simpson's diversity index across productive rearrangements. Not all clones reach the TCRdb copy of this immuneACCESS table, which keeps in-frame sequences only. Checked studies attribute under half of the gap to unresolved V genes and leave the rest unexplained. V, J and clone size were drawn from that table, and D and trimming were deduced from the DNA. A total of approximately 500,000 clones appear in this sample, approximately 91% of them only once. In total, the top ten clones hold 7.8% of the sample.

As for this clone: The antigen it recognizes is unknown. No qualities accompany the bases; no much larger clone lies one base away.

Material: peripheral blood. The chain was built from TRBV7-3 and TRBJ2-2, with a weak D call of TRBD2 (6 bases match). The source of this sequence is a woman aged 45-60 years with COVID-19, enrolled during active disease. The CDR3 region: CASSSNGGSSGELFF. The nucleotides are TGTGCCAGCAGCTCAAACGGAGGGTCGTCCGGGGAGCTGTTTTTT.